This passage covers 12 T cell receptor beta chains from one sample sequenced in a study of T-cell memory formation after mild COVID-19. Each CDR3 protein gets one entry after TCRdb re-called the 5' RACE reads with MiXCR. The data hold roughly 310,000 distinct CDR3 sequences, with more than 15% observed a single time. Sequencing was carried out using PBMCs or a T cell subset sorted from them (not recorded which). These receptors all come from a man between 18 and 35 years old who had mild COVID-19 (a few samples of this study predate the infection). Cell type and time point are not known.

The CDR3 coding sequence is TGTGCCAGCAGTTCGGTGACAGGCGGGAAGACCCAGTACTTC. Its translation is CASSSVTGGKTQYF. This sequence joins TRBV12-3 or TRBV12-4 and TRBJ2-5, with D perhaps TRBD1 or TRBD2 (6 bases each). The CDR3 length is 14 residues. V lost 4 bases and J lost 6, with 15 bases in between.

The genes are TRBV5-1 and TRBJ2-1, with D maybe TRBD1 (6 bases). The length of the CDR3 is 14 residues. Germline V gives CDR1 SGHRS, CDR2 YFSETQ. V gave up 4 bases and J gave up 7 bases, with 15 bases separating them. CDR3 DNA: TGCGCCAGCAGCCCCGGGACACTGGGGAATGAGCAGTTCTTC. It encodes CASSPGTLGNEQFF.

In DNA form, the CDR3 reads TGTGCCAGCAGCTCGTCCCAAGCGACCTTGAACACTGAAGCTTTCTTT. Its protein is CASSSSQATLNTEAFF. The chain joins TRBV7-9 to TRBJ1-1; D not resolved. Germline loops: CDR1 SEHNR, CDR2 FQNEAQ (reference sequence). The CDR3 contains 16 residues. Trimming took off 4 bases at V and 0 bases at J, with 15 bases between the two ends.

There are a few counts of this clonotype. The chain is built from TRBV7-2 and TRBJ2-5; D not resolved. Trimming pared 1 base from V and 4 bases from J, leaving 10 bases between. This CDR3 comprises 14 residues. Germline assignment: CDR1 SGHTA and CDR2 FQGNSA. In nucleotides, the CDR3 is TGTGCCAGCAGCTTAGGCTACATCTCAGAGACCCAGTACTTC. Its protein product is CASSLGYISETQYF.

CDR3 sequence reads: CASASGTSGGAIRATQYF. The CDR3 nucleotides are TGTGCCAGCGCCTCCGGGACTAGCGGGGGGGCCATACGAGCTACGCAGTATTTT. This chain connects TRBV7-9 to TRBJ2-3, with 16 bases matching TRBD2. CDR3 length: 18 amino acids. Germline CDR1 is SEHNR and CDR2 is FQNEAQ (reference sequence). V shed 8 bases and J 8 bases; nucleotides not matched to a gene: 16.

This clonotype was picked up a small number of times. V is TRBV20-1 and J is TRBJ2-2; D assignment may be TRBD1 or TRBD2 (6 bases each). Trimming cost V 2 bases and J 5 bases, with 12 bases left between them. The CDR3 has 14 amino acids. Germline CDR1 reads DFQATT; CDR2 reads SNEGSKA (reference sequence). The CDR3 DNA follows: TGCAGTGCTAGACCCCGGGGGCGTACCGGGGAGCTGTTTTTT. It specifies CSARPRGRTGELFF.

The chain combines TRBV15 with TRBJ2-5; D is unresolved. The CDR3 length is 14 residues. V lost 1 base, J lost 2 bases, and 8 bases lay in between. Germline CDR1 LNHNV, CDR2 YYDKDF (reference sequence). In DNA form, the CDR3 reads TGTGCCACCAGCAGAGCAGGCAGGCAAGAGACCCAGTACTTC. Its translation: CATSRAGRQETQYF. The full variable domain, its missing parts supplied by reference TRBV15 and TRBJ2-5, is DAMVIQNPRYQVTQFGKPVTLSCSQTLNHNVMYWYQQKSSQAPKLLFHYYDKDFNNEADTPDNFQSRRPNTSFCFLDIRSPGLGDTAMYLCATSRAGRQETQYFGPGTRLLVL.

The DNA for the CDR3 is TGTGCCAGCAGCTTGGCGGGGGGGCCGAGTGAGCAGTTCTTC. This codes for CASSLAGGPSEQFF. V usage is TRBV7-2 and J usage is TRBJ2-1, with 9 bases matching TRBD2. The CDR3 runs to 14 residues. J lost 9 bases, V lost 3 bases, and 6 bases had no gene match. Germline V CDR1 and CDR2: SGHTA, FQGNSA.

This clonotype was observed a few times. J is TRBJ1-2 and V is TRBV27; the D is unclear. Germline CDR1 MNHEY, CDR2 SMNVEV (reference sequence). The CDR3 has 15 amino acids. Deletions cut 6 bases from V and 2 bases from J, with 16 bases between. CDR3 nucleotide sequence: TGTGCCAGCAGCACCGACGGGGTAGGGAACTATGGCTACACCTTC. It yields the protein CASSTDGVGNYGYTF.

The chain uses TRBV11-3 and TRBJ2-1, with 12 nucleotides matching TRBD1. The CDR3 contains 17 residues. From germline, CDR1 is SGHNT and CDR2 YENEEA. The ends lost 4 bases at V and 6 bases at J; junction bases unmatched: 10. CDR3 bases: TGTGCCAGCAGCTCCCCAGGGATGGGACAGGGGGCCAATGAGCAGTTCTTC. Amino acid sequence: CASSSPGMGQGANEQFF.

This clonotype was recorded a few times. V is TRBV5-1 and J is TRBJ1-6; tentative D call: TRBD1 (6 bases). The V gene's germline CDR1 is SGHRS and CDR2 YFSETQ. V gave up 1 base and J gave up 10 bases, with 12 bases separating them. CDR3 size: 14 residues. The CDR3 nucleotides are TGCGCCAGCAGCTTGAACAGGGCGCAGTCACCCCTCCACTTT. It yields the protein CASSLNRAQSPLHF.

This clonotype was seen repeatedly, ten times or more. This CDR3 is CASSPSGGPYNEQFF. The CDR3 DNA sequence: TGTGCCAGCAGTCCTAGCGGGGGGCCTTACAATGAGCAGTTCTTC. The gene calls are TRBV6-5 and TRBJ2-1; 11 nucleotides match TRBD2. Germline CDR1 MNHEY, CDR2 SVGAGI. This CDR3 region has 15 residues. Trimming at V came to 5 bases and at J to 4 bases, leaving 4 bases not matched to a gene.